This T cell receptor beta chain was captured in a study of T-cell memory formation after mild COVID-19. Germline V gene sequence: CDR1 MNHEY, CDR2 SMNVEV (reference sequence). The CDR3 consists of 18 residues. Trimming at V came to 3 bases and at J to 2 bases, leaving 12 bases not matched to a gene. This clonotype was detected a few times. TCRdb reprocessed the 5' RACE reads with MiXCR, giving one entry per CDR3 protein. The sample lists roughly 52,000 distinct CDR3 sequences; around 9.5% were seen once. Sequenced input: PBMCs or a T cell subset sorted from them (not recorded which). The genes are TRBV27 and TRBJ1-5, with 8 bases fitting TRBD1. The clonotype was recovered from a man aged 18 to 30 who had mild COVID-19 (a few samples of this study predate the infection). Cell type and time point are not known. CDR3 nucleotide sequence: TGTGCCAGCAGTTTCAGGGACAGGCTAGGTAGGGGCAATCAGCCCCAGCATTTT. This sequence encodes CASSFRDRLGRGNQPQHF.